Presented here are 27 T cell receptor beta chains from one specimen sequenced in a study of OX40 agonist ivuxolimab in advanced cancers. The protocol was immunoSEQ multiplex PCR, while the TCRdb copy is restricted to in-frame clones and leaves out a portion. The table includes 15,000 to 20,000 clones, about 82% detected once. The starting material was CD4+ or CD8+ T cells sorted from blood, obtained in a trial of the OX40 agonist ivuxolimab. The receptors were sampled from an adult with an advanced solid tumor such as melanoma, head and neck, liver or kidney cancer.

The gene calls are TRBV10-2 and TRBJ2-6; 8 bases map to TRBD2. The CDR3 sequence is 16 residues long. V shed 2 bases, J shed 4 bases, and the junction held 4 bases outside the gene matches. Germline CDR1 WSHSY, CDR2 SAAADI. The DNA for the CDR3 is TGCGCCAGCAGTGAGACGGGGGGGACCGGGGCCAACGTCCTGACTTTC. It codes for CASSETGGTGANVLTF.

The rearrangement uses TRBV5-1 and TRBJ2-5; 14 positions agree with TRBD2. Germline V gives CDR1 SGHRS, CDR2 YFSETQ. The trim removed 4 bases at V and 4 bases at J, leaving 6 bases unmatched. The CDR3 has 16 amino acids. The CDR3 DNA reads TGCGCCAGCAGCCCCGGACTAGCGGGGGGTGGAGAGACCCAGTACTTC. This codes for CASSPGLAGGGETQYF. Looking up the rest from reference TRBV5-1 and TRBJ2-5 gives the full variable domain: KAGVTQTPRYLIKTRGQQVTLSCSPISGHRSVSWYQQTPGQGLQFLFEYFSETQRNKGNFPGRFSGRQFSNSRSEMNVSTLELGDSALYLCASSPGLAGGGETQYFGPGTRLLVL.

This chain joins TRBV5-4 and TRBJ2-3; D is undetermined. This CDR3 region has 15 residues. The V gene lost 0 bases and the J gene lost 2 bases, with 10 bases spanning the gap. From germline, CDR1 is SGHNT and CDR2 YYREEE (reference sequence). CDR3 DNA sequence: TGTGCCAGCAGCTTGGAGCCCGGTCTCACAGATACGCAGTATTTT. This gives the protein CASSLEPGLTDTQYF.

The chain recombines TRBV2 with TRBJ2-3; 9 nucleotides match TRBD2. The CDR3 runs to 16 residues. V was pared by 6 bases and J by 2 bases, with 9 bases of the junction left unmatched. CDR1 SNHLY and CDR2 FYNNEI come from the germline V gene. The CDR3 DNA sequence: TGTGCCAGCAGGTTCGACCTAGCGGGGATCACAGATACGCAGTATTTT. It codes for CASRFDLAGITDTQYF.

This chain connects TRBV5-6 to TRBJ2-3, with no clear D. CDR3 length: 15 residues. V lost 4 bases, J lost 0 bases, and 12 bases lay in between. Germline CDR1 reads SGHDT; CDR2 reads YYEEEE. The CDR3 nucleotides read TGTGCCAGCAGCCGCCTCGGTGCTAGCACAGATACGCAGTATTTT. Translated: CASSRLGASTDTQYF.

V usage is TRBV5-4 and J usage is TRBJ2-7; the D is unclear. V was clipped by 3 bases and J by 0 bases, with 16 bases between them. This CDR3 comprises 16 residues. In germline, CDR1 is SGHNT, CDR2 YYREEE (reference sequence). The CDR3: CASSSQGLASSYEQYF. The CDR3 nucleotides are TGTGCCAGCAGCTCGCAAGGGTTAGCTAGCTCCTACGAGCAGTACTTC.

The chain is built from TRBV10-1 and TRBJ1-5; TRBD1 agrees at 8 bases. Per the germline V gene, CDR1 is WNHNN and CDR2 is SYGVQD (reference sequence). This CDR3 contains 16 residues. After removal of 2 bases from V and 4 bases from J, the junction contained 7 bases not matched to a gene. The CDR3 here is CASSEKTGVGNQPQHF. The CDR3 DNA reads as TGCGCCAGCAGTGAGAAGACAGGGGTGGGTAATCAGCCCCAGCATTTT.

This clone has just a few counts. The chain employs TRBV10-3 and TRBJ2-3, with 8 nucleotides matching TRBD2. The germline V gene encodes CDR1 ENHRY and CDR2 SYGVKD. V was clipped by 8 bases and J by 1 base; unmatched bases: 17. The CDR3 totals 18 residues. The DNA for the CDR3 is TGTGCCATCGCGGGAACTACGGGGGGGCCATTTGGCACAGATACGCAGTATTTT. Amino acid sequence: CAIAGTTGGPFGTDTQYF.

The gene calls are TRBV4-2 and TRBJ1-2, with D hard to call. Trimming stripped 0 bases from V and 2 bases from J, with 13 bases between. Germline CDR1 and CDR2: LGHNA and YNFKEQ. This CDR3 has 16 residues. CDR3 loop: CASSQDVTGRNYGYTF. The CDR3 DNA sequence: TGTGCCAGCAGCCAAGATGTAACGGGTCGGAACTATGGCTACACCTTC.

This clone was found a few times. The rearrangement links TRBV4-1 to TRBJ1-3; no reliable D call. Germline V CDR1 and CDR2: MGHRA, YSYEKL. V lost 0 bases to trimming and J lost 0 bases, with 12 bases between them. The CDR3 covers 17 residues. The CDR3 nucleotides read TGCGCCAGCAGCCAAGATTCACATGCGTACTCTGGAAACACCATATATTTT. This sequence encodes CASSQDSHAYSGNTIYF.

About this clone itself: The same CDR3 arises from other DNA sequences in this sample as well. The rearrangement uses TRBV2 and TRBJ1-2; TRBD1 matches at 8 bases. Trimming took 4 bases from V and 2 from J; bases not matched to a gene: 3. The CDR3 has 14 residues. Per germline, CDR1 SNHLY and CDR2 FYNNEI. CDR3 amino acids: CASSARTGNYGYTF. The CDR3 bases are TGTGCCAGCAGTGCACGGACAGGGAACTATGGCTACACCTTC.

The chain couples TRBV5-1 to TRBJ2-3, with D possibly being TRBD1 (5 bases). V lost 2 bases, J lost 14 bases, and 15 bases lay in between. CDR3 length: 12 residues. Germline assignment: CDR1 SGHRS and CDR2 YFSETQ. The CDR3 nucleotides read TGCGCCAGCAGCTTAGGACAAGATAGGGTGTATTTT. Encoded protein: CASSLGQDRVYF.

The gene calls are TRBV6-5 and TRBJ2-2, with D unresolved. This CDR3 contains 12 residues. CDR1 and CDR2 from the germline V gene are MNHEY and SVGAGI. V lost 6 bases, J lost 8 bases, and 10 bases lay in between. The CDR3 sequence is CASSLAGGELFF. CDR3 DNA sequence: TGTGCCAGCAGCCTGGCCGGAGGGGAGCTGTTTTTT.

This chain joins TRBV6-1 and TRBJ1-5; D uncertain. Germline CDR1 MNHNS, CDR2 SASEGT. This CDR3 is 15 amino acids long. The V end lost 7 bases, the J end lost 4 bases, and 17 bases lay between the germline ends. The CDR3 DNA follows: TGTGCCAGCAACACGATAGGAGGGTTGAATCAGCCCCAGCATTTT. This gives the protein CASNTIGGLNQPQHF.

The rearrangement links TRBV29-1 to TRBJ1-2; no reliable D call. The CDR3 covers 14 residues. Trimming pared 8 bases from V and 14 bases from J, leaving 30 bases between. Germline V gene data show CDR1 as SQVTM and CDR2 as ANQGSEA. This CDR3 reads CSPAGVRLSMARTF. CDR3 in DNA: TGCAGCCCTGCCGGGGTTCGATTATCTATGGCTAGGACCTTC.

This clone was counted a few times. In nucleotides, the CDR3 is TGCGCCAGCAGTTTCGTACTAGAGGCCGGCACAGATACGCAGTATTTT. This codes for CASSFVLEAGTDTQYF. The rearrangement uses TRBV5-1 and TRBJ2-3, with D possibly matching TRBD2 (5 bases). V shed 5 bases and J shed 1 base, with 17 bases lying between them. The CDR3 totals 16 residues. Germline V CDR1 and CDR2: SGHRS, YFSETQ.

This clone appeared a single time. V gene TRBV10-3 combines with J gene TRBJ1-4; TRBD1 might be the D (6 bases). Trimming pared 6 bases from V and 8 bases from J, leaving 16 bases between. The CDR3 has 14 residues. Looked up from germline, CDR1 is ENHRY and CDR2 is SYGVKD. The CDR3 spells CAISPQGSPEKLFF. In DNA, the CDR3 is TGTGCCATCAGCCCCCAGGGGAGCCCCGAAAAACTGTTTTTT.

This clone was observed a single time. V gene TRBV19 combines with J gene TRBJ1-1; D is possibly TRBD1 (5 bases). CDR1 LNHDA and CDR2 SQIVND come from the germline V gene (reference sequence). Trimming pared 0 bases from V and 11 bases from J, leaving 16 bases between. The CDR3 has 14 residues. CDR3 bases: TGTGCCAGTAGTATAGATCGCAGGGCCGGCGACGCTTTCTTT. Translation: CASSIDRRAGDAFF.

V is TRBV7-6 and J is TRBJ2-5; 8 bases are shared with TRBD2. The CDR3 sequence is 16 residues long. CDR1 SGHVS and CDR2 FNYEAQ come from the germline V gene. V shed 5 bases, J shed 11 bases, and the junction held 19 bases outside the gene matches. CDR3 nucleotides: TGTGCCAGCAGCCCGGGGGGGAGCGGGAGTTTACGGTTGCAGTACTTC. This sequence encodes CASSPGGSGSLRLQYF.

The chain recombines TRBV10-3 with TRBJ1-2; D call uncertain. V was cut by 3 bases and J by 3 bases, with 14 bases left in between. This CDR3 is 15 amino acids long. Germline CDR1 reads ENHRY; CDR2 reads SYGVKD. The CDR3 DNA is TGTGCCATCAGTGACGCTACTTCGGCCGACTATGGCTACACCTTC. Translation: CAISDATSADYGYTF.

J is TRBJ2-2 and V is TRBV9; D is ambiguous. Germline V gives CDR1 SGDLS, CDR2 YYNGEE. V was trimmed by 0 bases and J by 8 bases, leaving 11 bases between them. This CDR3 contains 14 residues. CDR3 nucleotides: TGTGCCAGCAGCGTAGCACTGGGGAAGGGGGAGCTGTTTTTT. It codes for CASSVALGKGELFF.

CDR3 in amino acids: CASSHGWRGGHQFF. DNA of the CDR3: TGTGCCAGCAGCCACGGGTGGCGGGGGGGCCATCAGTTCTTC. V is TRBV7-2 and J is TRBJ2-1, with 9 nucleotides matching TRBD2. V lost 5 bases and J lost 13; bases outside the gene matches: 12. Germline CDR1 SGHTA, CDR2 FQGNSA. The CDR3 consists of 14 residues.

The chain has TRBV27 and TRBJ2-4; D is unclear. This CDR3 spans 16 amino acids. The germline V gene encodes CDR1 MNHEY and CDR2 SMNVEV (reference sequence). V was pared by 1 base and J by 5 bases, with 15 bases between. CDR3 DNA: TGTGCCAGCAGTTTATTGGGCAGCAGAGGCCAAAACATTCAGTACTTC. Translated, it gives CASSLLGSRGQNIQYF.

This chain uses TRBV4-2 with TRBJ2-2, with 12 bases aligning to TRBD2. Germline CDR1 reads LGHNA; CDR2 reads YNFKEQ. Trimming cost V 1 base and J 5 bases; bases outside gene matches: 5. CDR3 size: 17 residues. CDR3 DNA: TGTGCCAGCAGCCAAGGACTAGCGGGAGAGGGGACCGGGGAGCTGTTTTTT. Translating it yields CASSQGLAGEGTGELFF.

The chain has TRBV29-1 and TRBJ2-2; a weak D match, TRBD2 (5 bases). The CDR3 is 13 amino acids. V was shortened by 7 bases and J by 0 bases, with 9 bases between the two germline ends. The germline V gene encodes CDR1 SQVTM and CDR2 ANQGSEA. The DNA for the CDR3 is TGCAGCGCGCGGACTGCGAACACCGGGGAGCTGTTTTTT. Its protein product is CSARTANTGELFF.

This clone appeared a few times. The genes are TRBV5-1 and TRBJ1-1, with 7 nucleotides matching TRBD1. CDR1 and CDR2 from the germline V gene are SGHRS and YFSETQ. The CDR3 is 15 amino acids. V shed 2 bases, J shed 3 bases, and the junction held 7 bases outside the gene matches. The CDR3 is CASSFGRTGDTEAFF. CDR3 DNA sequence: TGCGCCAGCAGCTTTGGGCGGACAGGCGACACTGAAGCTTTCTTT.

The J gene is TRBJ1-2, the V gene TRBV15; no clear D gene. Trimming removed 3 bases from V and 10 bases from J, with 12 bases in between. Looked up from germline, CDR1 is LNHNV and CDR2 is YYDKDF (reference sequence). The CDR3 is made up of 12 amino acids. In nucleotides, the CDR3 is TGTGCCACCAGCAGGTGGGGTTCGGACTACACCTTC. Amino acid sequence: CATSRWGSDYTF.